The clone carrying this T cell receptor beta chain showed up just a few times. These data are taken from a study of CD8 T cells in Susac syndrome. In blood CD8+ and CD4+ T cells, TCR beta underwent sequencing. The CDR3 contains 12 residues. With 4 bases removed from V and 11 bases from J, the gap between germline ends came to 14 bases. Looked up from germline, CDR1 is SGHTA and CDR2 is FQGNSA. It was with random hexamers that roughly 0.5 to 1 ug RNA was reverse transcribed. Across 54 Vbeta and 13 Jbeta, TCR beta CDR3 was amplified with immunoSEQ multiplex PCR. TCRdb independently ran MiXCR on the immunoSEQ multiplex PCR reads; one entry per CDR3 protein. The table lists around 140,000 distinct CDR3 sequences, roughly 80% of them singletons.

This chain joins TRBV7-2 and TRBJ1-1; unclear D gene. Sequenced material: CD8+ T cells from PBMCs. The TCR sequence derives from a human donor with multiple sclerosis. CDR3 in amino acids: CASSSGPETAFF. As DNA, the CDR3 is TGTGCCAGCAGCTCAGGACCGGAGACGGCTTTCTTT. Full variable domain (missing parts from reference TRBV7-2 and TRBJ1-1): GAGVSQSPSNKVTEKGKDVELRCDPISGHTALYWYRQSLGQGLEFLIYFQGNSAPDKSGLPSDRFSAERTGGSVSTLTIQRTQQEDSAVYLCASSSGPETAFFGQGTRLTVV.